The 5 T cell receptor beta chains in this list originate from one sample, sequenced in a study of post-analysis software for immune sequencing data. Study-level findings and limits: Five TRBV segments, including TRBV5-6, TRBV5-1 and TRBV20-1, were more frequent in patients than controls.

Antigen specificity for these receptors is unknown. Sequencing libraries made from TCR beta cDNA carried unique molecular identifiers. TCRdb re-called the PCR reads through MiXCR, storing one row per CDR3 protein. Here the sample spans approximately 730,000 distinct CDR3 sequences, roughly 27% being singletons. The sample comprised blood. Source of these receptors: a girl aged 10-17 years with multiple sclerosis.

The V call is TRBV11-2, the J call TRBJ2-4, with TRBD1 identical over 7 bases. The CDR3 contains 16 residues. V shed 7 bases and J 4 bases; nucleotides not matched to a gene: 13. Germline loops: CDR1 SGHAT, CDR2 FQNNGV. This chain's CDR3 is CASTHSPTGWKNIQYF. CDR3 nucleotides: TGTGCCAGCACCCATTCTCCGACAGGGTGGAAAAACATTCAGTACTTC.

The rearrangement joins TRBV28 to TRBJ2-5; no firm D call. The CDR3 spans 14 residues. With 6 bases removed from V and 4 bases from J, the gap between germline ends came to 15 bases. In germline, CDR1 is MDHEN, CDR2 SYDVKM. The chain's CDR3 is CASSLPTPSETQYF. In nucleotides, the CDR3 is TGTGCCAGCAGCCTACCGACACCCTCAGAGACCCAGTACTTC.

This clonotype was recorded a few times. This rearrangement joins TRBV9 to TRBJ2-5; weak D call: TRBD1 (6 bases). This CDR3 has 13 amino acids. The germline V gene has CDR1 SGDLS and CDR2 YYNGEE. Trimming took off 4 bases at V and 12 bases at J, with 19 bases between the two ends. CDR3 region: CASSPPGGSVKYF. DNA of the CDR3: TGTGCCAGCAGCCCCCCTGGGGGCAGCGTAAAGTACTTC.

The rearrangement joins TRBV3-1 to TRBJ2-5; D is tentatively TRBD1 or TRBD2 (5 bases each). With 4 bases removed from V and 9 bases from J, the gap between germline ends came to 24 bases. CDR1 and CDR2 from the germline V gene are LGHDT and YNNKEL (reference sequence). The CDR3 has 16 amino acids. CDR3: CASSLGDKGPRIPQYF. CDR3 nucleotides: TGTGCCAGCAGCCTAGGCGACAAGGGACCGCGGATTCCCCAGTACTTC.

V and J are TRBV6-4 and TRBJ2-1, with TRBD2 matching over 9 bases. The V gene's germline CDR1 is MRHNA and CDR2 SNTAGT. This CDR3 has 15 amino acids. V was pared by 10 bases and J by 5 bases, with 12 bases of the junction left unmatched. The CDR3 sequence: CANSDAAGGNNEQFF. The CDR3 nucleotides are TGTGCCAACAGCGACGCAGCGGGAGGTAACAATGAGCAGTTCTTC.